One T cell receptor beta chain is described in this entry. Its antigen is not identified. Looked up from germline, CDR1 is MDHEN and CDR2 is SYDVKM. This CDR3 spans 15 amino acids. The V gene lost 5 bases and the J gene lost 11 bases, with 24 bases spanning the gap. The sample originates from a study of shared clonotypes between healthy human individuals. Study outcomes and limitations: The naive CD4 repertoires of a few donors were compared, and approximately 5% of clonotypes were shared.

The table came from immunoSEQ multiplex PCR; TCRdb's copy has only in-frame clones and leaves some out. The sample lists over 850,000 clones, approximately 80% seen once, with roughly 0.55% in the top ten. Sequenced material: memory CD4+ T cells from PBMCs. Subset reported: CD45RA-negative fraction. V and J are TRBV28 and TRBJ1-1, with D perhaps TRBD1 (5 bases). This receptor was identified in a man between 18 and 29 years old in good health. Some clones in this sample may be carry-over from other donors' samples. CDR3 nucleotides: TGTGCCAGCAGTGAGGCCGGGGCACAGGAGGAGGCGGCTTTCTTT. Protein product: CASSEAGAQEEAAFF.